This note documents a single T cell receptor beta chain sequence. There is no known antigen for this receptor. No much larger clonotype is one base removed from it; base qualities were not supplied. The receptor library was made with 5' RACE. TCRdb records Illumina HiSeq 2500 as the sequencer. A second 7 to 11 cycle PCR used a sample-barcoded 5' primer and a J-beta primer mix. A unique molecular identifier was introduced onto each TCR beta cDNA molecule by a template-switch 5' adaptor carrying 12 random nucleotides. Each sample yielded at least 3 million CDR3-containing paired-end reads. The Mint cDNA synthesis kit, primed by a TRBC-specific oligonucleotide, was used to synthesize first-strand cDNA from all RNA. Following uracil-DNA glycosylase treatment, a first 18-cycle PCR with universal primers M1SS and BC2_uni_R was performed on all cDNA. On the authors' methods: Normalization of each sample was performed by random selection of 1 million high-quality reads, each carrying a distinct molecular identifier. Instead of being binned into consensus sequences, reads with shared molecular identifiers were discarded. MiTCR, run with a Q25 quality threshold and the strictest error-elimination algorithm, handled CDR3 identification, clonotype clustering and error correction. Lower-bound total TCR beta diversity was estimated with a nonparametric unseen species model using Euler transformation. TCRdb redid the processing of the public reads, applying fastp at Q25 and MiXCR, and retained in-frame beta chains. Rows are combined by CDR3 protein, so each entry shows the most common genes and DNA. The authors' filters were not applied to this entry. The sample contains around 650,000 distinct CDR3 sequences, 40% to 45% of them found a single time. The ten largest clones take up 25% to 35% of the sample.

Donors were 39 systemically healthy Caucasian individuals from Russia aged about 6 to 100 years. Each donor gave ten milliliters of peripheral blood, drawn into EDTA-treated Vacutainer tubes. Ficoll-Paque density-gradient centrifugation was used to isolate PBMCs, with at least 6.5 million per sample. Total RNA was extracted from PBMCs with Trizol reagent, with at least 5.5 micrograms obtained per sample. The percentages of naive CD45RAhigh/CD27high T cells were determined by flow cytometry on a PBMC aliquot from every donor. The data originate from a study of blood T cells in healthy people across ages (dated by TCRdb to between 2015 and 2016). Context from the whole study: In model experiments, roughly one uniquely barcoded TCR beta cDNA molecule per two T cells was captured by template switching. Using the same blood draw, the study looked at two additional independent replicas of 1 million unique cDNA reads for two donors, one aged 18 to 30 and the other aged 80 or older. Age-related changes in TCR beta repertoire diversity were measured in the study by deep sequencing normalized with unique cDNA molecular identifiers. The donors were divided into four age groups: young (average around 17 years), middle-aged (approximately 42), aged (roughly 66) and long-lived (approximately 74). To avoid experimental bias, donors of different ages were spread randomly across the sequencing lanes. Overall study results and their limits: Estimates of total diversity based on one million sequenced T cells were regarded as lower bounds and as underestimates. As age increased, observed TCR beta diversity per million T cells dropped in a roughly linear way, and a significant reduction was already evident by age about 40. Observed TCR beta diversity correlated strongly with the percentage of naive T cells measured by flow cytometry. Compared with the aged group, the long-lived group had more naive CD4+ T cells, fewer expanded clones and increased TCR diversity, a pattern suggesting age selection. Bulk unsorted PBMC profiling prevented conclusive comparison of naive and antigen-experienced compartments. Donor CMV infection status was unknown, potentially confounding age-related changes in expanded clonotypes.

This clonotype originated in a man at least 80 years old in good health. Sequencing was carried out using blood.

The CDR3 amino acid sequence is: CSARSFDEVPAYEQYF. The DNA sequence is TGCAGTGCTAGATCATTTGACGAGGTACCCGCCTACGAGCAGTACTTC. The sequence is built from TRBV20-1 and TRBJ2-7, with the D gene not clear enough to name. Between the V and J ends, shortened by 2 bases and 2 bases respectively, the junction contains 19 bases. In the germline V gene (reference sequence), CDR1 corresponds to DFQATT and CDR2 to SNEGSKA. The CDR3 measures 16 amino acids from cysteine to phenylalanine. Only the CDR3 part of the read is kept: 48 bases, read in frame from the first base.